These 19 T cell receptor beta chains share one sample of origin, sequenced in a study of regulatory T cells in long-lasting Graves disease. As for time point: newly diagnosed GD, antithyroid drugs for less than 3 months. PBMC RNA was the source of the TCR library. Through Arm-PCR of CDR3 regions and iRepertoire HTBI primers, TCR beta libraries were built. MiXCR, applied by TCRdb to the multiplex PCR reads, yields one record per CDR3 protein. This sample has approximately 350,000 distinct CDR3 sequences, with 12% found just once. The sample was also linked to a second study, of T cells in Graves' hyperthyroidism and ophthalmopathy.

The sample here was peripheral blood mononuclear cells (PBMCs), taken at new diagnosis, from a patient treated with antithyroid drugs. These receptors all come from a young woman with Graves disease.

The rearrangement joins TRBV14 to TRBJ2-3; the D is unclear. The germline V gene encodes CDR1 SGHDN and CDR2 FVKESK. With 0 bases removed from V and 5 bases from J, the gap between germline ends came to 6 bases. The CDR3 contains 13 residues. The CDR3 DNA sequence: TGTGCCAGCAGCCAAGATTGGGTAGATACGCAGTATTTT. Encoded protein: CASSQDWVDTQYF.

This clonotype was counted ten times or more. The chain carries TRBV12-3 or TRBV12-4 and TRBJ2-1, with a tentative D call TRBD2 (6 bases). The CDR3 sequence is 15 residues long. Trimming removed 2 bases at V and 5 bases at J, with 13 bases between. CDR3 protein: CASSLFAGRNNEQFF. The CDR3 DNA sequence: TGTGCCAGCAGTTTATTCGCGGGGCGGAACAATGAGCAGTTCTTC.

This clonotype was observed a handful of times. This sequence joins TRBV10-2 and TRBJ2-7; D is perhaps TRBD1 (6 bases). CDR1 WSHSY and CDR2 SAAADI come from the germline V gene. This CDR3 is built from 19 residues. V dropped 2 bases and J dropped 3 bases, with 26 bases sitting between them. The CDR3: CASSEPLLFQGKVGYEQYF. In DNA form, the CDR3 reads TGCGCCAGCAGTGAGCCGCTACTATTTCAGGGGAAGGTAGGCTACGAGCAGTACTTC.

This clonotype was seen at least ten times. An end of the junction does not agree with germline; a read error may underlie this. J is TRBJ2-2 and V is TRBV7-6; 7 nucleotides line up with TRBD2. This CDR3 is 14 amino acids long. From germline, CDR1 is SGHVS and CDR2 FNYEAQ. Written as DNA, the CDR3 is TGCGCCAGCAGCCCGGGACTATACGTCGGGGAGCTGTTTTTT. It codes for CASSPGLYVGELFF. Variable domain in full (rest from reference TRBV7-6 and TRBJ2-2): GAGVSQSPRYKVTKRGQDVALRCDPISGHVSLYWYRQALGQGPEFLTYFNYEAQQDKSGLPNDRFSAERPEGSISTLTIQRTEQRDSAMYRCASSPGLYVGELFFGEGSRLTVL.

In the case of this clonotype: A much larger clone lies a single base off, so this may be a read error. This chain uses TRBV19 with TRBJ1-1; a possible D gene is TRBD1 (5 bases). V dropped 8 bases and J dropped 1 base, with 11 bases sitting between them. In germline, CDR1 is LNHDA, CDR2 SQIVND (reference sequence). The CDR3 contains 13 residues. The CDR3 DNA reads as TGTGCCAGTGATTGGCAGGGGAACACTGAAGCTTTCTTT. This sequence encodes CASDWQGNTEAFF.

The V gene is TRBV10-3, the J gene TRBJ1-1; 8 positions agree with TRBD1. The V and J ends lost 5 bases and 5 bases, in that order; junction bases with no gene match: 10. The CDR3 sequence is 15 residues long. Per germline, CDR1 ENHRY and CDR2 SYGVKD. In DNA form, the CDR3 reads TGTGCCATCAGTCCCATAGTCCAGGGGGCGACTGAAGCTTTCTTT. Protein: CAISPIVQGATEAFF.

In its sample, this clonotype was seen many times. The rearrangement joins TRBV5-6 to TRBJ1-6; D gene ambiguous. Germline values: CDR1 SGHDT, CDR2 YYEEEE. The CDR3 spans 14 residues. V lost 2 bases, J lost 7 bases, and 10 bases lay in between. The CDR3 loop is CASSFPGKNSPLHF. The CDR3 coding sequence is TGTGCCAGCAGCTTCCCGGGGAAGAATTCACCCCTCCACTTT.

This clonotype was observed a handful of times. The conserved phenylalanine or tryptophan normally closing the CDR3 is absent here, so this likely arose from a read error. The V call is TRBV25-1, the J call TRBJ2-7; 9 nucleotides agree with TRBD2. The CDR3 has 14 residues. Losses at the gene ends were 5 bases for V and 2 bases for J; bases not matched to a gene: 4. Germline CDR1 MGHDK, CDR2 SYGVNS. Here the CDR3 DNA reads TGTGCCAGCAGTTCAGCGGGAGGAGCCTACGAGCAGTACTCC. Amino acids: CASSSAGGAYEQYS.

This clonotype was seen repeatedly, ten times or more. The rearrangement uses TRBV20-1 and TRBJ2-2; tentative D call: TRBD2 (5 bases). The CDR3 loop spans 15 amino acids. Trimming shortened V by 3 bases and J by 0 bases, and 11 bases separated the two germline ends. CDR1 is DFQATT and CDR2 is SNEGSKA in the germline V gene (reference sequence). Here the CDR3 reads CSASRASPNTGELFF. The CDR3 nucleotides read TGCAGTGCTAGCCGGGCTAGCCCGAACACCGGGGAGCTGTTTTTT.

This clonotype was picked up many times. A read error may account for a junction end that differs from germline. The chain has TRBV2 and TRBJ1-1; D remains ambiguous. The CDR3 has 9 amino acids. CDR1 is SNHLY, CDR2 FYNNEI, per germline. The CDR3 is CASSEVSWF. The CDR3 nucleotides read TGTGCCAGCAGTGAAGTCAGCTGGTTT.

CDR3 loop: CASSSKDRTISGNTIYF. DNA for the CDR3: TGTGCCAGCAGCTCAAAGGACAGGACCATCTCTGGAAACACCATATATTTT. This chain connects TRBV13 to TRBJ1-3, with 7 bases identical to TRBD1. CDR1 and CDR2 (germline): PRHDT, FYEKMQ (reference sequence). Trimming took 4 bases from V and 0 from J; bases not matched to a gene: 9. The CDR3 covers 17 residues.

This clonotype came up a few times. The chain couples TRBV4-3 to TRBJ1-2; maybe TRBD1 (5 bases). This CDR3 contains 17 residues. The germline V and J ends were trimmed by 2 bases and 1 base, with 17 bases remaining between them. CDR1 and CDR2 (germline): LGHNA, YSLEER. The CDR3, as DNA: TGCGCCAGCAGCCAATCCGGGACCGCCGCGTTTAACTATGGCTACACCTTC. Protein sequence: CASSQSGTAAFNYGYTF.

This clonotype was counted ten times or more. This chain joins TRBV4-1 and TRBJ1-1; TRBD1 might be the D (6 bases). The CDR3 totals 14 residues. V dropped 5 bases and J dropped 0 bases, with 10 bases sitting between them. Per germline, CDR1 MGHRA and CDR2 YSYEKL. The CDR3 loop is CASSFTGMNTEAFF. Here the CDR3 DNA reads TGCGCCAGCAGCTTCACAGGGATGAACACTGAAGCTTTCTTT.

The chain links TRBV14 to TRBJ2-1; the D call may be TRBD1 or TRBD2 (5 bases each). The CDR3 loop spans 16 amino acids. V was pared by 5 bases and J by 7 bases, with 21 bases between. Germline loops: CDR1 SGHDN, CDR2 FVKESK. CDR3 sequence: CASSSPLGPVGNEQFF. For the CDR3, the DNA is TGTGCCAGCAGCTCCCCGTTGGGACCCGTTGGGAATGAGCAGTTCTTC.

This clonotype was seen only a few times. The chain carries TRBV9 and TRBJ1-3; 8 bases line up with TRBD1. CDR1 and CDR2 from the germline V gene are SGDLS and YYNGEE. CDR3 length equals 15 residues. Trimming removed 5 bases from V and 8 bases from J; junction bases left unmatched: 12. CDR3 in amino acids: CASSFGQGSVYTIYF. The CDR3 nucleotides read TGTGCCAGCAGTTTCGGACAGGGTAGCGTGTACACCATATATTTT.

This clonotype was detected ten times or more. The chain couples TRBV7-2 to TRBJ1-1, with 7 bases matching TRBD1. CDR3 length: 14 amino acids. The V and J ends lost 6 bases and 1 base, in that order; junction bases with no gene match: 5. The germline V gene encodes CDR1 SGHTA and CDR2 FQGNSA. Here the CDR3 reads CASSPWTGNTEAFF. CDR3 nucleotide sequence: TGTGCCAGCAGTCCCTGGACAGGGAACACTGAAGCTTTCTTT.

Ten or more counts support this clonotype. The CDR3 is CASRESGDSYEQYV. CDR3 DNA: TGTGCCAGCAGAGAGAGCGGGGACTCCTACGAGCAGTACGTC. The chain combines TRBV6-2 or TRBV6-3 with TRBJ2-7, with TRBD2 matching 7 bases. CDR1 and CDR2 from the germline V gene are MNHEY and SVGEGT. J lost 0 bases, V lost 6 bases, and 5 bases had no gene match. This CDR3 region has 14 residues.

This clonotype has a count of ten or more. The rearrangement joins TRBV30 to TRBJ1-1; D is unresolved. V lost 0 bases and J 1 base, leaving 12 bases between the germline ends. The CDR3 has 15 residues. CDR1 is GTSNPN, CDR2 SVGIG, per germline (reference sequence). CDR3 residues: CAWSVFWATNTEAFF. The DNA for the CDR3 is TGTGCCTGGAGTGTATTCTGGGCTACGAACACTGAAGCTTTCTTT. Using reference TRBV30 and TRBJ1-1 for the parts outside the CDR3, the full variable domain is SQTIHQWPATLVQPVGSPLSLECTVEGTSNPNLYWYRQAAGRGLQLLFYSVGIGQISSEVPQNLSASRPQDRQFILSSKKLLLSDSGFYLCAWSVFWATNTEAFFGQGTRLTVV.

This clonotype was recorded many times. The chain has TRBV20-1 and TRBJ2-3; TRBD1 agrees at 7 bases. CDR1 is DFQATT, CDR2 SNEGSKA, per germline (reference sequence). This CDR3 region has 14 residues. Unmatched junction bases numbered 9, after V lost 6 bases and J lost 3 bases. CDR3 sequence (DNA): TGCAGTGCGACACAGGGGATAGCAACAGATACGCAGTATTTT. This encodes CSATQGIATDTQYF.